This T cell receptor (beta chain) was captured by sequencing in a study of cytomegalovirus exposure and HLA in healthy donors. The protocol was immunoSEQ multiplex PCR, while the TCRdb copy is restricted to in-frame clones and leaves out a portion. The data contain 200,000 or so clones, about four fifths of them seen just once; the ten biggest clones take up roughly 7%. This CDR3 spans 16 amino acids. After removal of 1 base from V and 8 bases from J, the junction contained 8 bases not matched to a gene. Germline values: CDR1 SGHRS, CDR2 YFSETQ. What was sequenced was PBMCs. The chain has TRBV5-1 and TRBJ2-1; 11 bases align to TRBD2. This receptor was taken from a man aged 18 to 29 in good health and CMV-seropositive. CDR3 residues: CASSLSTSGALDEQFF. The CDR3 coding sequence is TGCGCCAGCAGCTTGTCGACTAGCGGGGCCTTGGATGAGCAGTTCTTC.